A selection of T cell receptor beta chains follows, all from one sample in a study of T cell responses to AZD1222 COVID-19 vaccine. Only in-frame clones appear in the TCRdb table, and some are missing; sequencing was by immunoSEQ multiplex PCR. Counted here are 75,000 to 95,000 clones, about 90% occurring once; the ten biggest clones make up 5.5% to 9%. The material sequenced was peripheral blood, taken on day 0 of MenACWY control vaccination. These receptors all come from an adult in good health. The CDR3 runs from the conserved cysteine through the conserved F or W. The D gene is left open where the match is weak. Clone size is stated in some rows and not others, as once, few, many or a class when expanded.

j_call clone_size d_call v_call cdr3_aa cdr3_nt
TRBJ2-7 few . TRBV4-1 CASSQDRTYEQYF TGCGCCAGCAGCCAAGACAGAACCTACGAGCAGTACTTC
TRBJ1-2 . . TRBV7-9 CASSTGRGGYTF TGTGCCAGCAGCACCGGTCGGGGGGGCTACACCTTC
TRBJ2-5 . . TRBV12-3/TRBV12-4 CASSFLAGETQYF TGTGCCAGCAGTTTCTTGGCGGGAGAGACCCAGTACTTC
TRBJ2-1 . TRBD2 TRBV5-1 CASSLFRAGGYNEQFF TGCGCCAGCAGCTTGTTTCGAGCGGGGGGTTACAATGAGCAGTTCTTC
TRBJ1-1 . . TRBV1 CTLPWGAGTEAFF .
TRBJ2-5 few TRBD1 TRBV24-1 CATSDIGQGMETQYF TGTGCCACCAGTGATATCGGACAGGGGATGGAGACCCAGTACTTC
TRBJ2-2 . . TRBV7-2 CASSFSRLWVTGELFF TGTGCCAGCAGCTTTTCGAGGCTGTGGGTGACCGGGGAGCTGTTTTTT
TRBJ2-3 . . TRBV9 CASSVGSSHTDTQYF TGTGCCAGCAGCGTAGGTAGCAGCCACACAGATACGCAGTATTTT
TRBJ2-3 . . TRBV18 CASSPQGLGTDTQYF TGTGCCAGCTCACCTCAGGGCCTCGGCACAGATACGCAGTATTTT
TRBJ1-5 . . TRBV11-2 CASSLDLQANQPQHF TGTGCCAGCAGCTTAGATCTTCAGGCCAATCAGCCCCAGCATTTT
TRBJ2-6 . . TRBV27 CASSLGGNREGANVLTF TGTGCCAGCAGTTTAGGGGGTAACAGGGAAGGGGCCAACGTCCTGACTTTC
TRBJ2-5 . TRBD2 TRBV6-5 CASSYSWTSGGETQYF TGTGCCAGCAGTTACTCGTGGACTAGCGGTGGAGAGACCCAGTACTTC
TRBJ2-1 . . TRBV27 CASSLRPAIGSYNEQFF TGTGCCAGCAGTTTACGGCCGGCCATTGGGTCCTACAATGAGCAGTTCTTC
TRBJ2-1 . . TRBV18 CASSVRLHDSGPTYNEQFF TGTGCCAGCTCAGTACGTTTACATGATTCGGGGCCCACCTACAATGAGCAGTTCTTC
TRBJ2-5 . . TRBV7-6 CASSLALQLLYQETQYF TGTGCCAGCAGCTTAGCCCTACAGCTATTGTACCAAGAGACCCAGTACTTC
TRBJ1-4 . . TRBV7-2 CASGVGAATGKLFF TGTGCCAGCGGGGTCGGGGCCGCGACGGGAAAACTGTTTTTT
TRBJ2-3 . . TRBV6-4 CASSDQQGDTQYF TGTGCCAGCAGTGACCAACAGGGAGATACGCAGTATTTT
TRBJ2-3 . TRBD2 TRBV3-1/TRBV3-2 CASSQEPPSASGRFTSTDTQYF TGTGCCAGCAGCCAAGAACCCCCCTCGGCTAGCGGGAGGTTCACTAGCACAGATACGCAGTATTTT
TRBJ2-1 . . TRBV28 CASSRALYNNEQFF TGTGCCAGCAGTCGGGCGTTATACAACAATGAGCAGTTCTTC
TRBJ2-5 . TRBD2 TRBV27 CASSSRTSGSRETQYF TGTGCCAGCAGTTCCCGGACTAGCGGGAGTCGGGAGACCCAGTACTTC
TRBJ1-6 . . TRBV6-5 CASSYFQIPNSPLHF TGTGCCAGCAGTTACTTTCAGATCCCCAATTCACCCCTCCACTTT
TRBJ2-7 . . TRBV5-1 CASSLDGSSYEQYF TGCGCCAGCAGCTTGGACGGTAGCTCCTACGAGCAGTACTTC
TRBJ1-1 once . TRBV4-3 CASSQDGETEAFF TGCGCCAGCAGCCAAGATGGAGAAACTGAAGCTTTCTTT